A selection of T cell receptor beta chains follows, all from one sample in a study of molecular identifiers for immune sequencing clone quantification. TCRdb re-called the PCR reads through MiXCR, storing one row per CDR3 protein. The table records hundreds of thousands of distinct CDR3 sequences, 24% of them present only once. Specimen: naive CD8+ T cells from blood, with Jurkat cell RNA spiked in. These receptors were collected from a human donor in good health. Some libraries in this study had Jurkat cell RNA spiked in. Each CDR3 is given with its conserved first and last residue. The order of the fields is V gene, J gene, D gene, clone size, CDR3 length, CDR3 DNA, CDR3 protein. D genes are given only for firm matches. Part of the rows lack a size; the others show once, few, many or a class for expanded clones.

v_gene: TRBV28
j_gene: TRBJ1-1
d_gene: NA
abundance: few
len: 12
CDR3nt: TGTGCCAGCAGTCTACCCAGTGCTGAAGCTTTCTTT
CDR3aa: CASSLPSAEAFF

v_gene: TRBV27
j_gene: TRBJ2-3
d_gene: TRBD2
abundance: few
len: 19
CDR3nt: TGTGCCAGCAGTTTCCCAGTCACTAGCGGGGGGGCGTTGCCAGATACGCAGTATTTT
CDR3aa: CASSFPVTSGGALPDTQYF

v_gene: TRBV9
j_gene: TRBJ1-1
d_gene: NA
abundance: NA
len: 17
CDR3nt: TGTGCCAGCAGCGTAGCTACCTCGAGGGGAGGGGGGACTGAAGCTTTCTTT
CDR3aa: CASSVATSRGGGTEAFF

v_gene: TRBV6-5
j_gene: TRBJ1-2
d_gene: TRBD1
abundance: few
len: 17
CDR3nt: TGTGCCAGCAGTTACTCGATAAGGGACAGGGATCTGACAGGCTACACCTTC
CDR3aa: CASSYSIRDRDLTGYTF

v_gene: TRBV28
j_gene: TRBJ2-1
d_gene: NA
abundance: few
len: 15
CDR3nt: TGTGCCAGCAGTCCCATCGGGGGCTCCTACAATGAGCAGTTCTTC
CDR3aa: CASSPIGGSYNEQFF

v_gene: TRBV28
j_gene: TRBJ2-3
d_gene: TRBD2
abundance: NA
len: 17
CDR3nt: TGTGCCAGCAGTTTATTAGAACTAGCGGGTGACACAGATACGCAGTATTTT
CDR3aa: CASSLLELAGDTDTQYF

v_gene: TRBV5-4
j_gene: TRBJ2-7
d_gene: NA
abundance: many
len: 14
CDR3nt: TGTGCCAGCAGCTTGGTCGGGACACCCTACGAGCAGTACTTC
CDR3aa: CASSLVGTPYEQYF

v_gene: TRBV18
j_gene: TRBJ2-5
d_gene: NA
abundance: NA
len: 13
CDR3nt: TGTGCCAGCTCACCACCGGAGGAAGAGACCCAGTACTTC
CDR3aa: CASSPPEEETQYF

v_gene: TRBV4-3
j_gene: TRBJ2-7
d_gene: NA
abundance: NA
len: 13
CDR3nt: TGCGCCAGCAGCCAAGCAGGGGTCGACGAGCAGTACTTC
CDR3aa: CASSQAGVDEQYF

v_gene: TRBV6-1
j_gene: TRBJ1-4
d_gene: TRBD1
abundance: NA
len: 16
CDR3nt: TGTGCCAGCAGTAAGGACAGGTCTGCAACTAATGAAAAACTGTTTTTT
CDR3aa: CASSKDRSATNEKLFF

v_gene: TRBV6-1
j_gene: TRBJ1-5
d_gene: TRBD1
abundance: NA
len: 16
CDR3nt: TGTGCCAGTGACCCAGGGGGCGCGGGGTATAGTCAGCCCCAGCATTTT
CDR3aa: CASDPGGAGYSQPQHF

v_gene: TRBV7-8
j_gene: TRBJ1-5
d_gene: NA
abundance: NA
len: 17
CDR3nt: TGTGCCCGCAGCTTAGTTAGCGGAGGAATTAGCAATCAACCCCCGCATTTT
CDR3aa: CARSLVSGGISNQPPHF

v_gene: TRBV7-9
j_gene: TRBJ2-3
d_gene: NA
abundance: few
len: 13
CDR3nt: TGTGCCAGCAACTCGATTCTCACAGATACGCAGTATTTT
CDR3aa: CASNSILTDTQYF

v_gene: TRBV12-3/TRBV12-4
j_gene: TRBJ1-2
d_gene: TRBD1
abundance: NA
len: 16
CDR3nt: TGTGCCAGCAGTTTAGTAGGGACAGGGCAGAACTATGGCTACACCTTC
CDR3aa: CASSLVGTGQNYGYTF

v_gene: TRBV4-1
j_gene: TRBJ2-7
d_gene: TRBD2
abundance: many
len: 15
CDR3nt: TGCGCCAGCAGCCAAGTTGGCGGGGGGGCCTACGAGCAGTACTTC
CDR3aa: CASSQVGGGAYEQYF

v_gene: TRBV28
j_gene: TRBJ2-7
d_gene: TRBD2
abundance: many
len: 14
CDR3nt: TGTGCCAGCAGTCTGGGACTAGCCCCCTACGAGCAGTACTTC
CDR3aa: CASSLGLAPYEQYF

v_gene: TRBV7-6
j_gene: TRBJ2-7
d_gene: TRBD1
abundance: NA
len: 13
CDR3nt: TGTGCCAGAAGCGCGGGACAGGGTCTTGAGCAGTACTTC
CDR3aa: CARSAGQGLEQYF

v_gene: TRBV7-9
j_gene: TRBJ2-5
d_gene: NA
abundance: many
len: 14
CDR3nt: TGTGCCAGCAACCTTCGACCCTATCAGGAGACCCAGTACTTC
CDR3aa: CASNLRPYQETQYF

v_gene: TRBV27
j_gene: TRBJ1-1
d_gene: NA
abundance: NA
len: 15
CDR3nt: TGTGCCAGCAGTTTTGGGGACATCCTGAACACTGAAGCTTTCTTT
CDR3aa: CASSFGDILNTEAFF

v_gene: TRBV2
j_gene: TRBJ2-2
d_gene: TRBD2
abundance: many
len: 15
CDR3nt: TGTGCCAGCAGTGGGACTAGCGGGGGGGCCGGGGAGCTGTTTTTT
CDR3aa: CASSGTSGGAGELFF

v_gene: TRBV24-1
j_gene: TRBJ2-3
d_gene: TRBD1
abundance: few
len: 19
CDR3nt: TGTGCCACCAGTGATTTTCCCTATCTGGGGACAGAGAGCACAGATACGCAGTATTTT
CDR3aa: CATSDFPYLGTESTDTQYF

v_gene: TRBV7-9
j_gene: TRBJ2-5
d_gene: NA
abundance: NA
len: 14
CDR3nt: TGTGCCAGCAACGAGATTACGTACCAAGAGACCCAGTACTTC
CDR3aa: CASNEITYQETQYF

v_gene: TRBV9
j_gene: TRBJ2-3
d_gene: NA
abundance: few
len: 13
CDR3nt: TGTGCCAGCAGCAAGATGACGCCAGATACGCAGTATTTT
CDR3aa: CASSKMTPDTQYF

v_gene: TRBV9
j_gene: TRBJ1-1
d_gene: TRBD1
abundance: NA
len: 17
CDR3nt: TGTGCCAGCAGCTCTCAACCGCTTACAGGGGCGAACACTGAAGCTTTCTTT
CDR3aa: CASSSQPLTGANTEAFF

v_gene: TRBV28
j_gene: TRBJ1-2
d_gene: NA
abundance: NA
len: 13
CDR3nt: TGTGCCAGCAGCTACAGGGCGGACTATGGCTACACCTTC
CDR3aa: CASSYRADYGYTF

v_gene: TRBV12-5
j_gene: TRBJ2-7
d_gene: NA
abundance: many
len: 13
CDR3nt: TGTGCTAGTGGGTCGACGCTAACCTACGAGCAGTACTTC
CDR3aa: CASGSTLTYEQYF

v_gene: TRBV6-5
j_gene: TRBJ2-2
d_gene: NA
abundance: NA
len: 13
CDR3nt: TGTGCCAGCAGTTTCAGGGGAGGCGGGGAGCTGTTTTTT
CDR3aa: CASSFRGGGELFF

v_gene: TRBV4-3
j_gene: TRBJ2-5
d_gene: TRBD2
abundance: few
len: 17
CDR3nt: TGCGCCAGCAGCCAAGGACCCGGGGACTACCCACAAGAGACCCAGTACTTC
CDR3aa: CASSQGPGDYPQETQYF

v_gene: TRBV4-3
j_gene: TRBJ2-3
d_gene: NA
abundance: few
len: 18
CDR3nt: TGCGCCAGCAGCCAAGTTTACGGGGGGCTGCGGGAACTCAATACGCAGTATTTT
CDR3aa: CASSQVYGGLRELNTQYF

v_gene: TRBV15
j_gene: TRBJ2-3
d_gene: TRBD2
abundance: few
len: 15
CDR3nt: TGTGCCACCAACAGAGGACTAGCGGGCACAGATACGCAGTATTTT
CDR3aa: CATNRGLAGTDTQYF

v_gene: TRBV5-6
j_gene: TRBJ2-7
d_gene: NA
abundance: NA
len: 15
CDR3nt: TGTGCCAGCAGCCCGGGATTAGCGGAACCCGCCGAGCAGTACTTC
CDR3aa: CASSPGLAEPAEQYF

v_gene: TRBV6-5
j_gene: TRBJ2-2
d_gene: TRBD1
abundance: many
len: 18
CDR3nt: TGTGCCAGCAGTTACAAATCCTGGACAGGGGAGAATTCCGGGGAGCTGTTTTTT
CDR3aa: CASSYKSWTGENSGELFF

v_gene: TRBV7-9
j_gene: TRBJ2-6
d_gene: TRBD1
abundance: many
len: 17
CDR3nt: TGTGCCAGCAGCCCACAGGACAGGGGACCTGGGGCCAACGTCCTGACTTTC
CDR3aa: CASSPQDRGPGANVLTF

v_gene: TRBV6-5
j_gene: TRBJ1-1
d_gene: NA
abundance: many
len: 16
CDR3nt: TGTGCCAGCAGCCCTACAGGGTTTGGCCTGAACACTGAAGCTTTCTTT
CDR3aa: CASSPTGFGLNTEAFF

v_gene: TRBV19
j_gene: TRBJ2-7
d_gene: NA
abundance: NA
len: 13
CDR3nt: TGTGCCAGTAGTATCTACGCAGGGCACGAGCAGTACTTC
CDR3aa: CASSIYAGHEQYF

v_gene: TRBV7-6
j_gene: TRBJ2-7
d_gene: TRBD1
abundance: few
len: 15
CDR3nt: TGTGCCAGCAGCTTAGGGACAGGGGAAAGGTACGAGCAGTACTTC
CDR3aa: CASSLGTGERYEQYF

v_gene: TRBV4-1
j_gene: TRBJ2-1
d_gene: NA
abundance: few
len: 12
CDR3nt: TGCGCCAGCGCCGGAGTTATTCATGAGCAGTTCTTC
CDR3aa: CASAGVIHEQFF

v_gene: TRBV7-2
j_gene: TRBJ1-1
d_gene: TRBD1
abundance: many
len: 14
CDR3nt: TGTGCCAGCAGCTTAGGGTTGGGACAGTACGAAGCTTTCTTT
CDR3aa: CASSLGLGQYEAFF

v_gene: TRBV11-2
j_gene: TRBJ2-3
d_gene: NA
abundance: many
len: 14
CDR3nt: TGTGCCAGCAGCTTTCCGCTAATTGAAGATACGCAGTATTTT
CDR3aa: CASSFPLIEDTQYF

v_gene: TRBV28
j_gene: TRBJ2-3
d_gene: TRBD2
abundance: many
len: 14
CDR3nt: TGTGCCAGCAGTTTACTAGCGGCCACAGATACGCAGTATTTT
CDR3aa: CASSLLAATDTQYF

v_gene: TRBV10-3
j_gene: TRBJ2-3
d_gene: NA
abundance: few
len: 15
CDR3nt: TGTGCCATCAGTGACCCTAGCGACTCCACAGATACGCAGTATTTT
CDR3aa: CAISDPSDSTDTQYF

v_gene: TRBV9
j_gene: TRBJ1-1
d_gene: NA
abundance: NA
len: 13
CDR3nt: TGTGCCAGCAGTGATAATAGGGACACTGAAGCTTTCTTT
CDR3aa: CASSDNRDTEAFF

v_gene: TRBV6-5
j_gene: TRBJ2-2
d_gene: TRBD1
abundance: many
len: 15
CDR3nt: TGTGCCAGCAGTCAAGGACAGGGGGTTGCCGGGGAGCTGTTTTTT
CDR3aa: CASSQGQGVAGELFF

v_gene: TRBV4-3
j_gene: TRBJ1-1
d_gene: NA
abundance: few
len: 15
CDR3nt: TGCGCCAGCAGCCAAGATACGCGGACCAACACTGAAGCTTTCTTT
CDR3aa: CASSQDTRTNTEAFF